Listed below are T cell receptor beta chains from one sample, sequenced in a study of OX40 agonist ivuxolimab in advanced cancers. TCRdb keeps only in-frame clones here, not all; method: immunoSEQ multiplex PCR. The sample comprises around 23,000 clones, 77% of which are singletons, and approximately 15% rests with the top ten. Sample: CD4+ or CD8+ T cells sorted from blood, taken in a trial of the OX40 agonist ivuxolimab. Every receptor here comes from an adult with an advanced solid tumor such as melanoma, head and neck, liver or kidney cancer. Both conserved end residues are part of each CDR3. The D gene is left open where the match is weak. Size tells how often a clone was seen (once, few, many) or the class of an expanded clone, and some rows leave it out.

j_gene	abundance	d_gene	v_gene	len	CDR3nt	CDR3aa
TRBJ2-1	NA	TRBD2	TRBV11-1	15	TGTGCCAGCAGCTTTTCGCGGGGGGGAGGCAATGAGCAGTTCTTC	CASSFSRGGGNEQFF
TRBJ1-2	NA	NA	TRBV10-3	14	TGTGCCATCAGTGAGTCGAATGGGAAGAGTGGCTACACCTTC	CAISESNGKSGYTF
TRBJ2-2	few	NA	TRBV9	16	TGTGCCAGCAGCGCTGGTGCAGGGACAAACACCGGGGAGCTGTTTTTT	CASSAGAGTNTGELFF
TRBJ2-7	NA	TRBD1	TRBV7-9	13	TGTGCCAGTGCGGGACAGGGAGTCCACGAGCAGTACTTC	CASAGQGVHEQYF
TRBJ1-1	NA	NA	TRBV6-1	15	TGTGCCAGCAGTGTTATGGGCAGACCTTACACTGAAGCTTTCTTT	CASSVMGRPYTEAFF
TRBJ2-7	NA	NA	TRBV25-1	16	TGTGCCAGCAGCGAATCTTTCGGGACACAGACCTACGAGCAGTACTTC	CASSESFGTQTYEQYF
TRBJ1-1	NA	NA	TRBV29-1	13	TGCAGCGTTGACCAGGGTGAGTACACTGAAGCTTTCTTT	CSVDQGEYTEAFF
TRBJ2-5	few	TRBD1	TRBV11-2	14	TGTGCCAGCCTACAGGGGCCGGGGCGTGATTCCCAGTACTTC	CASLQGPGRDSQYF
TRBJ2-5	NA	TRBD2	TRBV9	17	TGTGCCAGCAGCGTAGAGGATACGGGGGGACGTGAAGAGACCCAGTACTTC	CASSVEDTGGREETQYF
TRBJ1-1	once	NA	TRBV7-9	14	TGTGCCAGCAGCTCGTCAGAGTGGCAGGCTGAAGCTTTCTTT	CASSSSEWQAEAFF
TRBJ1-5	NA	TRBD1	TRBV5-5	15	TGTGCCAGCAGTTTGGGACAGGGGGCATATCAGCCCCAGCATTTT	CASSLGQGAYQPQHF
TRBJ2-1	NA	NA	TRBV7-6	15	TGTGCCAGCAGCTTAGCTCCGACCGAGATCTATGAGCAGTTCTTC	CASSLAPTEIYEQFF
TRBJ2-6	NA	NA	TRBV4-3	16	TGCGCCAGCAGCCAAGAACAGGGCTCTGGGGCCAACGTCCTGACTTTC	CASSQEQGSGANVLTF
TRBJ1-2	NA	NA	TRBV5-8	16	TGTGCCAGCAGCTTGGGTGATCAGGAAACTAACTATGGCTACACCTTC	CASSLGDQETNYGYTF
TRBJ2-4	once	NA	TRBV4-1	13	TGCGCCAGCAGCCAACGGGGAGGAGACATTCAGTACTTC	CASSQRGGDIQYF
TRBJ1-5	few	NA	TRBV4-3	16	TGCGCCAGCAGCCCTAACATCGCGACGAAGAATCAGCCCCAGCATTTT	CASSPNIATKNQPQHF
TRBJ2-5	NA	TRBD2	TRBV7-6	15	TGTGCCAGCAGCTTTGAAGTGAGGGGAGGGGAGACCCAGTACTTC	CASSFEVRGGETQYF
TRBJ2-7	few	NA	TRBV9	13	TGTGCCAGCTCTTCTGGCGGATCCTACGAGCAGTACTTC	CASSSGGSYEQYF
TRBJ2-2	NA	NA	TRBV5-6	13	TGTGCCAGCAGGATAAGTGGGACCGGGGAGCTGTTTTTT	CASRISGTGELFF
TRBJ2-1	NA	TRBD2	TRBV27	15	TGTGCCAGCAGTTTAGCGGCGGGGGGACTCAATGAGCAGTTCTTC	CASSLAAGGLNEQFF
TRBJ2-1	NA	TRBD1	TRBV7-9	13	TGTGCCAGCAGCCCCCGACAGGGTCCGGAGCAGTTCTTC	CASSPRQGPEQFF
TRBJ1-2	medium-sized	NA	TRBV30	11	TGTGCCTGGGCCCTTGAATATGGCTACACCTTC	CAWALEYGYTF
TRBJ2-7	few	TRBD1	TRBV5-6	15	TGTGCCAGCAGCGGGAGTGGGACAGCTACCTACGAGCAGTACTTC	CASSGSGTATYEQYF
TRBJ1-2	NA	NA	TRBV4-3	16	TGCGCCAGCAGCCAAGACGGAGCGCCACGAGCCTATGGCTACACCTTC	CASSQDGAPRAYGYTF
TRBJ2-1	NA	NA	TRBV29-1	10	TGCAGCGCTCAGGAAGGGGAGCAGTTCTTC	CSAQEGEQFF
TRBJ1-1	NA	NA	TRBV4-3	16	TGCGCCAGCAGCCAGGAATACAGGGTAAAGAACACTGAAGCTTTCTTT	CASSQEYRVKNTEAFF
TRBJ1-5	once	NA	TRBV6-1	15	TGTGCCAGCAGTGAATTCTGGGGGCCAAAACAGCCCCAGCATTTT	CASSEFWGPKQPQHF
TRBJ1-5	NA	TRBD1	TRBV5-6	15	TGTGCCAGCAGCGCTAGACAGGGGGCGGATGAGCCCCAGCATTTT	CASSARQGADEPQHF
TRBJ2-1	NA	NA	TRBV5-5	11	TGTGCCAGCACCTACCTAGACGAGCAGTTCTTC	CASTYLDEQFF
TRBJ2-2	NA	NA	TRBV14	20	TGTGCCAGCAGCCAACAGTTCTACAGGTTTCGGGCTATAAACACCGGGGAGCTGTTTTTT	CASSQQFYRFRAINTGELFF
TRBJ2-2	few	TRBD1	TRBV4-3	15	TGCGCCAGCAGCCCCTGGACAGGGGGCACCGGGGAGCTGTTTTTT	CASSPWTGGTGELFF
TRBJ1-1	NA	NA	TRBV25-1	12	TGTGCCAGCAGGGTCGGGAGCACTGAAGCTTTCTTT	CASRVGSTEAFF
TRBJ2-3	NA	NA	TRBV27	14	TGTGCCAGCCAACCACTTAGGCCAGGAGATACGCAGTATTTT	CASQPLRPGDTQYF
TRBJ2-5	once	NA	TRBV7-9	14	TGTGCCAGCAGCTTGGCACAGGGTAAAGAGACCCAGTACTTC	CASSLAQGKETQYF
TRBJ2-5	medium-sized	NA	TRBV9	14	TGTGCCAGCAGCGTAGGTGGGGGGCAAGAGACCCAGTACTTC	CASSVGGGQETQYF
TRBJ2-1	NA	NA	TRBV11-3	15	TGTGCCAGCAGCTTTCGGGGTGACGCCTACAATGAGCAGTTCTTC	CASSFRGDAYNEQFF
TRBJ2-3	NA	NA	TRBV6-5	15	TGTGCCAGCAGTTACATGCGGGGTAGCACAGATACGCAGTATTTT	CASSYMRGSTDTQYF
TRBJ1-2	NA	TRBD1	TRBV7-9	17	TGTGCCAGCAGCTTAGGATCGGGACAGGGGAAGGATCGTGGCTACACCTTC	CASSLGSGQGKDRGYTF
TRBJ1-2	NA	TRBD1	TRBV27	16	TGTGCCAGCAGTTTACTACCACAGGGGACTGAGAGTGGCTACACCTTC	CASSLLPQGTESGYTF
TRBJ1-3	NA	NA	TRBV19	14	TGTGCCAGTAGGGGCAGGGGCACTGGAAACACCATATATTTT	CASRGRGTGNTIYF
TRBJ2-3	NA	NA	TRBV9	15	TGTGCCAGCAGCGTGATACTAGCTGGCACAGATACGCAGTATTTT	CASSVILAGTDTQYF
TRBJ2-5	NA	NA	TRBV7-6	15	TGTGCCAGCAGCTCATCTCCCAGGGGAGGTGAGACCCAGTACTTC	CASSSSPRGGETQYF
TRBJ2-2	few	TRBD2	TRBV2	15	TGTGCCGGTAGGGGACTAGCGAACCTAGGCGGGGAGCTGTTTTTT	CAGRGLANLGGELFF
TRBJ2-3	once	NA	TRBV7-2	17	TGTGCCAGCAGCTCCCCCGGTCGGGGGGCAGGGGCAGATACGCAGTATTTT	CASSSPGRGAGADTQYF
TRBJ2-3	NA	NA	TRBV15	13	TGTGCCACCAGCAGCCCCCAGGGGGGTACGCAGTATTTT	CATSSPQGGTQYF
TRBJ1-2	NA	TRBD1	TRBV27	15	TGTGCCAGCAGGCCCGACAGGGGTCTGGGCTATGGCTACACCTTC	CASRPDRGLGYGYTF
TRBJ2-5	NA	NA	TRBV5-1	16	TGCGCCAGCAGCTTGCGTGAGGGGTGGGGACAAGAGACCCAGTACTTC	CASSLREGWGQETQYF
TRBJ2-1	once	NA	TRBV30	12	TGTGCCTGGAAGAGGGATGCTCATGAGCAGTTCTTC	CAWKRDAHEQFF
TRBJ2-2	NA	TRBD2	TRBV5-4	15	TGTGCCAGCAGCTCAGGCGGGGGGGCGACCGGGGAGCTGTTTTTT	CASSSGGGATGELFF
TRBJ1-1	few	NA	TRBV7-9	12	TGTGCCAGCAGCTTGGGATCTTCTGAAGCTTTCTTT	CASSLGSSEAFF
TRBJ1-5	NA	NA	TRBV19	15	TGTGCCAGTAGTATAGCTGGGGACCACAATCAGCCCCAGCATTTT	CASSIAGDHNQPQHF
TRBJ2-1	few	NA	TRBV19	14	TGTGCCAGTAGTATTCGAGGGGGATGGCATGAGCAGTTCTTC	CASSIRGGWHEQFF
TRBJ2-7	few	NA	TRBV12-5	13	TGTGCTAGTGGATTGGACGGCCCCTACGAGCAGTACTTC	CASGLDGPYEQYF
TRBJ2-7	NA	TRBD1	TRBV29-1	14	TGCAGCGTTGAGGTGACAGGGACCTCCTACGAGCAGTACTTC	CSVEVTGTSYEQYF